The 21 T cell receptor beta chains below were found in one sample sequenced in a study of brain T cells in children with intractable seizures. Assay used: immunoSEQ multiplex PCR; TCRdb lists only in-frame clones, some missing. The data show 80,000 or so clones, with 85% to 95% seen just once and less than 2% held by the top ten. Sequenced here: peripheral blood, sampled at surgery. All receptors come from a boy younger than two with tuberous sclerosis and intractable seizures.

This clone was found once. The V and J genes are TRBV19 and TRBJ2-3; 10 nucleotides line up with TRBD2. The CDR3 is 15 residues long. Germline CDR1 reads LNHDA; CDR2 reads SQIVND (reference sequence). With V trimmed by 7 bases and J by 4 bases, 8 bases remained unmatched. CDR3 sequence: CASTISGRLADTQYF. The CDR3 DNA is TGTGCCAGTACTATTAGCGGGAGGCTCGCAGATACGCAGTATTTT.

The genes are TRBV11-3 and TRBJ2-1; 12 nucleotides agree with TRBD2. Germline V gives CDR1 SGHNT, CDR2 YENEEA. J lost 7 bases, V lost 5 bases, and 3 bases had no gene match. This CDR3 has 14 amino acids. CDR3 sequence: CASSVGLAGNEQFF. In nucleotides, the CDR3 is TGTGCCAGCAGCGTCGGACTAGCGGGGAATGAGCAGTTCTTC.

The V call is TRBV24-1, the J call TRBJ2-3; TRBD2 aligns across 8 bases. V lost 1 base and J lost 1; bases outside the gene matches: 0. Germline V gene data show CDR1 as KGHDR and CDR2 as SFDVKD. The CDR3 totals 15 residues. CDR3 sequence (DNA): TGTGCCACCAGTGATTTCGGGGGGGGCACAGATACGCAGTATTTT. Amino acids: CATSDFGGGTDTQYF.

The chain has TRBV9 and TRBJ2-1, with TRBD2 as a possible D gene (6 bases). There are 16 residues in the CDR3. Trimming took 0 bases from V and 8 from J, leaving 18 bases between them. CDR1 SGDLS and CDR2 YYNGEE come from the germline V gene. The CDR3 here is CASSVGDLTVHYEQFF. CDR3 sequence (DNA): TGTGCCAGCAGCGTAGGGGACTTGACAGTCCATTATGAGCAGTTCTTC.

The CDR3 nucleotides read TGTGCCACCCGCCCGGTAAGCTCCTACGAGCAGTACTTC. Residues: CATRPVSSYEQYF. The chain carries TRBV6-5 and TRBJ2-7, with no clear D. CDR3 size: 13 residues. Looked up from germline, CDR1 is MNHEY and CDR2 is SVGAGI. With 10 bases removed from V and 0 bases from J, the gap between germline ends came to 13 bases.

The chain joins TRBV7-9 to TRBJ1-1; the D is unclear. In germline, CDR1 is SEHNR, CDR2 FQNEAQ (reference sequence). CDR3 size: 12 residues. V lost 3 bases and J 7 bases, leaving 9 bases between the germline ends. The CDR3 reads CASSFAWGEAFF. CDR3 nucleotides: TGTGCCAGCAGCTTTGCCTGGGGTGAAGCTTTCTTT. Full variable domain (outside the CDR3, taken from reference TRBV7-9 and TRBJ1-1): DTGVSQNPRHKITKRGQNVTFRCDPISEHNRLYWYRQTLGQGPEFLTYFQNEAQLEKSRLLSDRFSAERPKGSFSTLEIQRTEQGDSAMYLCASSFAWGEAFFGQGTRLTVV.

The V gene is TRBV11-2, the J gene TRBJ1-3; D uncertain. Germline V gene data show CDR1 as SGHAT and CDR2 as FQNNGV. The CDR3 is made up of 17 amino acids. Trimming took off 1 base at V and 0 bases at J, with 13 bases between the two ends. CDR3 residues: CASSLVFRRSSGNTIYF. CDR3 bases: TGTGCCAGCAGCTTAGTTTTCCGTCGGAGCTCTGGAAACACCATATATTTT.

The chain employs TRBV7-8 and TRBJ2-7; D is possibly TRBD1 or TRBD2 (6 bases each). Germline CDR1 is SGHVS and CDR2 is FQNEAQ. The V end was cut by 3 bases, the J end by 3 bases, with 18 bases between. This CDR3 contains 16 residues. The CDR3 loop is CASSFWGGTLHYEQYF. As DNA, the CDR3 is TGTGCCAGCAGCTTTTGGGGCGGGACACTTCACTACGAGCAGTACTTC.

The table lists this clone with a few counts. The chain has TRBV9 and TRBJ1-1; D not resolved. V was trimmed by 4 bases and J by 2 bases, leaving 15 bases between them. CDR3 size: 15 residues. CDR1 and CDR2 (germline): SGDLS, YYNGEE. The CDR3 region is CASSPKAGSNTEAFF. DNA of the CDR3: TGTGCCAGCAGCCCCAAGGCCGGGTCAAACACTGAAGCTTTCTTT. Together with reference TRBV9 and TRBJ1-1, the CDR3 gives the full variable domain: DSGVTQTPKHLITATGQRVTLRCSPRSGDLSVYWYQQSLDQGLQFLIQYYNGEERAKGNILERFSAQQFPDLHSELNLSSLELGDSALYFCASSPKAGSNTEAFFGQGTRLTVV.

This clone was seen only once. This chain uses TRBV6-2 or TRBV6-3 with TRBJ2-3; D possibly corresponds to TRBD1 (5 bases). This CDR3 has 16 residues. The germline V and J ends were trimmed by 0 bases and 1 base, with 11 bases remaining between them. The germline V gene encodes CDR1 MNHEY and CDR2 SVGEGT. The CDR3 sequence: CASSYSMIGGTDTQYF. In DNA form, the CDR3 reads TGTGCCAGCAGTTACTCGATGATAGGGGGCACAGATACGCAGTATTTT.

V is TRBV4-1 and J is TRBJ2-1; D is uncertain. CDR1 and CDR2 (germline): MGHRA, YSYEKL. Trimming cost V 0 bases and J 6 bases, with 18 bases left between them. CDR3 size: 17 residues. The CDR3: CASSQEYPRPFGNEQFF. The CDR3, as DNA: TGCGCCAGCAGCCAAGAGTATCCTAGACCATTCGGCAATGAGCAGTTCTTC.

The chain has TRBV27 and TRBJ1-2; 9 bases align to TRBD1. V lost 6 bases, J lost 4 bases, and 6 bases stayed unmatched. The germline V gene has CDR1 MNHEY and CDR2 SMNVEV (reference sequence). CDR3 length: 14 residues. The CDR3 loop reads CASRGGQGIYGYTF. The CDR3, as DNA: TGTGCCAGCAGGGGTGGACAGGGGATCTATGGCTACACCTTC.

The chain couples TRBV28 to TRBJ1-1, with a weak D call TRBD1 (5 bases). The CDR3 sequence is 15 residues long. The V end lost 7 bases, the J end lost 1 base, and 16 bases lay between the germline ends. Germline V gene data show CDR1 as MDHEN and CDR2 as SYDVKM. CDR3 nucleotides: TGTGCCAGCACCGTGGCAGGGAGGGCGAACACTGAAGCTTTCTTT. This codes for CASTVAGRANTEAFF.

This clone was seen just once. V is TRBV6-5 and J is TRBJ2-7; TRBD2 might be the D (5 bases). Germline lookup yields CDR1 MNHEY and CDR2 SVGAGI. V was cut by 3 bases and J by 3 bases, with 6 bases left in between. The CDR3 length is 12 residues. In nucleotides, the CDR3 is TGTGCCAGCAGTTATGCGGGCTACGAGCAGTACTTC. Protein sequence: CASSYAGYEQYF.

V gene TRBV11-3 combines with J gene TRBJ1-2; D is perhaps TRBD1 (5 bases). CDR3 size: 15 residues. CDR1 is SGHNT, CDR2 YENEEA, per germline. The V end was cut by 4 bases, the J end by 3 bases, with 15 bases between. CDR3 protein: CASSSKDPGDYGYTF. The CDR3 DNA follows: TGTGCCAGCAGCTCAAAGGACCCGGGGGACTATGGCTACACCTTC.

This clone has a single count. V gene TRBV11-3 combines with J gene TRBJ1-2; possible D gene TRBD1, 6 bases. V lost 5 bases to trimming and J lost 6 bases, with 22 bases between them. The CDR3 has 16 amino acids. Germline CDR1 is SGHNT and CDR2 is YENEEA. CDR3 region: CASSQTGFERGDGYTF. The DNA for the CDR3 is TGTGCCAGCAGCCAGACAGGCTTCGAACGAGGAGATGGCTACACCTTC. Filled out from reference TRBV11-3 and TRBJ1-2, the complete variable domain reads EAGVVQSPRYKIIEKKQPVAFWCNPISGHNTLYWYLQNLGQGPELLIRYENEEAVDDSQLPKDRFSAERLKGVDSTLKIQPAELGDSAVYLCASSQTGFERGDGYTFGSGTRLTVV.

This clone showed up just a few times. The rearrangement joins TRBV4-1 to TRBJ1-1; D is perhaps TRBD1 (5 bases). The V gene's germline CDR1 is MGHRA and CDR2 YSYEKL. The CDR3 contains 17 residues. Between the trimmed V and J ends, which lost 1 base and 2 bases, there was a span of 17 bases. CDR3 loop: CASSQVTVQGSNTEAFF. The CDR3 DNA reads as TGCGCCAGCAGCCAAGTAACAGTCCAGGGATCTAACACTGAAGCTTTCTTT.

This sequence joins TRBV14 and TRBJ2-3; maybe TRBD2 (5 bases). The CDR3 length is 15 residues. Germline CDR1 and CDR2: SGHDN and FVKESK. The V end lost 1 base, the J end lost 2 bases, and 10 bases lay between the germline ends. The CDR3 loop reads CASSQAFGITDTQYF. The DNA for the CDR3 is TGTGCCAGCAGCCAAGCTTTCGGGATCACAGATACGCAGTATTTT.

The chain recombines TRBV11-3 with TRBJ2-3; 9 positions match TRBD2. CDR3 length: 15 residues. Germline values: CDR1 SGHNT, CDR2 YENEEA. The J segment lost 4 bases and the V segment lost 5 bases, leaving 7 bases of the junction unmatched. DNA for the CDR3: TGTGCCAGCAGCCCGGGCGGGGGGGGCGCAGATACGCAGTATTTT. It codes for CASSPGGGGADTQYF.

The gene calls are TRBV3-1 (or the pseudogene TRBV3-2) and TRBJ2-4, with D possibly being TRBD1 (5 bases). Germline V gene data show CDR1 as LGHDT and CDR2 as YNNKEL (reference sequence). V lost 1 base, J lost 7 bases, and 11 bases lay in between. The CDR3 contains 14 residues. The CDR3 loop reads CASSQAGRRNIQYF. The CDR3 DNA reads as TGTGCCAGCAGCCAAGCAGGGCGACGGAACATTCAGTACTTC.

The chain joins TRBV20-1 to TRBJ1-4; D unclear. Germline loops: CDR1 DFQATT, CDR2 SNEGSKA (reference sequence). The V end was cut by 3 bases, the J end by 4 bases, with 21 bases between. The CDR3 is 17 amino acids. CDR3: CSASPTHSYGVNEKLFF. CDR3 nucleotides: TGCAGTGCTAGTCCCACACACTCCTATGGGGTTAATGAAAAACTGTTTTTT.